This TCR beta chain was profiled in a study of T cell responses to AZD1222 COVID-19 vaccine. This table comes from immunoSEQ multiplex PCR, and its TCRdb copy is limited to in-frame clones, with some not included. Here the sample spans approximately 140,000 clones, about 91% being singletons. Findings and limits, study-wide: Donor demographics were predominantly white British with a female majority; clonal diversity may be underestimated. There were repertoire samples only from the period after the peak T cell response.

A remark on this clone: Its cognate antigen is unknown.

Second-dose schedules of about 4 or about 12 weeks were combined. V lost 0 bases and J 5 bases, leaving 11 bases between the germline ends. Germline V gene data show CDR1 as LGHNA and CDR2 as YNFKEQ. The CDR3 covers 15 residues. This chain uses TRBV4-2 with TRBJ1-5; maybe TRBD1 (6 bases). Sequenced material: peripheral blood, taken 28 days after the second AZD1222 dose. The clonotype comes from an adult who received the AZD1222 COVID-19 vaccine. CDR3 bases: TGTGCCAGCAGCCAAGAGACAGGTCGGGATCAGCCCCAGCATTTT. It codes for CASSQETGRDQPQHF.